This T cell receptor (beta chain) stems from a study of PD-1 blockade in classical Hodgkin lymphoma. The germline CDR1 and CDR2 sequences are KGHSY and FQNENV. V shed 4 bases and J shed 2 bases, with 13 bases lying between them. The CDR3 sequence is 15 residues long. Patients all relapsed after autologous stem cell transplantation, and there was variation in brentuximab vedotin exposure. Clones were read by immunoSEQ multiplex PCR, and TCRdb kept only the in-frame ones, dropping some. The table lists fewer than 100,000 clones, roughly 90% of them singletons. This specimen consisted of peripheral blood mononuclear cells (PBMCs), obtained at baseline. This clonotype was obtained from a human donor with classical Hodgkin lymphoma. The chain carries TRBV16 and TRBJ2-3; weak D call: TRBD1 (5 bases). For the CDR3, the DNA is TGTGCCAGCAGCCCATGGGCAGGGATCACAGATACGCAGTATTTT. Translation gives CASSPWAGITDTQYF.